One TCR beta chain is described in this entry. The sample belongs to a study of blood T cell repertoires in COVID-19. At the level of the study: The origin of the acute and convalescent COVID-19 samples was the United States, Italy and Spain.

Per the original methods: Scientists estimated how many nucleated cells there were by amplifying reference gene primers. Measured with immunoSEQ multiplex PCR; TCRdb has only the in-frame clones, and not every one. The V and J calls and clone size are taken from that table; D and trimming were inferred from the DNA. The sample lists roughly 250,000 clones; approximately 90% were seen once. The source of this sequence is a woman aged 35 to 49 with acute COVID-19. Sequenced sample: PBMCs or T cells enriched from blood (not recorded which).

In DNA form, the CDR3 reads TGTGCCAGCAGCCCAGCGCGACAGGGTGTATTAAGGTCTTTCTTT. This encodes CASSPARQGVLRSFF. V gene TRBV7-9 combines with J gene TRBJ1-1; 7 bases line up with TRBD1. Unmatched junction bases numbered 18, after V lost 5 bases and J lost 12 bases. Germline CDR1 and CDR2: SEHNR and FQNEAQ (reference sequence). The CDR3 contains 15 residues.